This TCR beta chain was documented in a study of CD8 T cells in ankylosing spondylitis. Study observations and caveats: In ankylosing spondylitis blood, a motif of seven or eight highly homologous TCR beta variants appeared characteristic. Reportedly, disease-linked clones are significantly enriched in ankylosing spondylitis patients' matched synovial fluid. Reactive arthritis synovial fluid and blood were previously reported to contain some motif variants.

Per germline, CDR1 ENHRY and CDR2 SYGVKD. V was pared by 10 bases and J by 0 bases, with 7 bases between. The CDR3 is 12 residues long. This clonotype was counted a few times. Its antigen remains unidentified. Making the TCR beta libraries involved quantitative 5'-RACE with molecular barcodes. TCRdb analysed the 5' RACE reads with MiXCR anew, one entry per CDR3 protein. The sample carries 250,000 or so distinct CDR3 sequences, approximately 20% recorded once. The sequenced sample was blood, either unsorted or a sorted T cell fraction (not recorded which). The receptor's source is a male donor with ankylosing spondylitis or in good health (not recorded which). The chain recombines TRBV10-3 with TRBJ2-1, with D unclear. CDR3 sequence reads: CATLSSYNEQFF. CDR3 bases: TGTGCCACCCTGAGCTCCTACAATGAGCAGTTCTTC.